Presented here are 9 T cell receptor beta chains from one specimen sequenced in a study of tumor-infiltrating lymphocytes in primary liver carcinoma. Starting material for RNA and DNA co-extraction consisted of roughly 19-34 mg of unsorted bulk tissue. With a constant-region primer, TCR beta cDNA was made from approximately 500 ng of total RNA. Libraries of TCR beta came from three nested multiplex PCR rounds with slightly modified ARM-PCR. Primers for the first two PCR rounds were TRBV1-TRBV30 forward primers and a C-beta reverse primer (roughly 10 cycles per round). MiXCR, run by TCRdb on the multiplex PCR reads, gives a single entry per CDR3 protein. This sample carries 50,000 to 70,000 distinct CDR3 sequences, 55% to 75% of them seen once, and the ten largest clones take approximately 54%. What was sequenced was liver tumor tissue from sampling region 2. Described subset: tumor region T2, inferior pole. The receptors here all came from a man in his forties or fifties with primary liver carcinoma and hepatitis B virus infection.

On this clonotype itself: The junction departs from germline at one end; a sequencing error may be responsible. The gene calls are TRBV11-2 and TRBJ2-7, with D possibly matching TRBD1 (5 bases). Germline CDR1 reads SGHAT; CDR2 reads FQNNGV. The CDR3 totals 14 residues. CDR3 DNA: TGTGCCAGCAGCTCTAACAGGAACTCATACGGGCAGTACTTC. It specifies CASSSNRNSYGQYF. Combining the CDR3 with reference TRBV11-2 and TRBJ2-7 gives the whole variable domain EAGVAQSPRYKIIEKRQSVAFWCNPISGHATLYWYQQILGQGPKLLIQFQNNGVVDDSQLPKDRFSAERLKGVDSTLKIQPAKLEDSAVYLCASSSNRNSYGQYFGPGTRLTVT.

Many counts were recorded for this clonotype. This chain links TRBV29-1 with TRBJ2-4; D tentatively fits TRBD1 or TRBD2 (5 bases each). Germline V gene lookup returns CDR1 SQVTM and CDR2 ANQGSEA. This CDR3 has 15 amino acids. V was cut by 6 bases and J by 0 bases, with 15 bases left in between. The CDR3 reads CSVGTRNLAKNIQYF. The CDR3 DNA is TGCAGCGTCGGGACCAGGAATTTAGCCAAAAACATTCAGTACTTC.

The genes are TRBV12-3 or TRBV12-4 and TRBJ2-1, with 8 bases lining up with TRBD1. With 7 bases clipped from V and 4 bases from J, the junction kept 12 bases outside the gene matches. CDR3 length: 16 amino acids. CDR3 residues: CASNPPGTGPYNEQFF. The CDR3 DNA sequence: TGTGCCAGCAATCCACCCGGGACAGGCCCTTACAATGAGCAGTTCTTC.

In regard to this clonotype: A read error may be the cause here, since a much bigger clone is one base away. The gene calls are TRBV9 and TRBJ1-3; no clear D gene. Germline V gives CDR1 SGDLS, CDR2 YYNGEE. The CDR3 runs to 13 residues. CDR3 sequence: CASSVGDGNIIYF. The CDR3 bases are TGTGCCAGCAGCGTAGGGGATGGAAACATCATATATTTT.

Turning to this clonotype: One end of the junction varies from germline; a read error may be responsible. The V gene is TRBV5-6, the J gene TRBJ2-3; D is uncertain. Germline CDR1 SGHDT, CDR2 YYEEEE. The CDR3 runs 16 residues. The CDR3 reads CASSPGRESGTDSQYF. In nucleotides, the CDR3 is TGTGCCAGCAGTCCGGGTAGAGAGTCGGGCACAGATTCGCAGTATTTT.

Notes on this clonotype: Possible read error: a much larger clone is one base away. In DNA form, the CDR3 reads TGTGCCACCAGCGGAAACCGGGACAGCCAACAATACTTT. Its translation: CATSGNRDSQQYF. V usage is TRBV15 and J usage is TRBJ1-6; 7 bases are shared with TRBD1. Germline V gene sequence: CDR1 LNHNV, CDR2 YYDKDF (reference sequence). The length of the CDR3 is 13 residues.

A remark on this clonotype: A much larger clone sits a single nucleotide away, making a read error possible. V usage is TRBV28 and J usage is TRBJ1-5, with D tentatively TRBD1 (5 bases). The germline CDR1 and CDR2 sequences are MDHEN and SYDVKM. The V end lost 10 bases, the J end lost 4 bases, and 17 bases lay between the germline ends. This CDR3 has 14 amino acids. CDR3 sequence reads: CAIREGGGNQPQHF. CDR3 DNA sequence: TGTGCCATTAGGGAAGGCGGGGGGAATCAGCCCCAGCATTTT.

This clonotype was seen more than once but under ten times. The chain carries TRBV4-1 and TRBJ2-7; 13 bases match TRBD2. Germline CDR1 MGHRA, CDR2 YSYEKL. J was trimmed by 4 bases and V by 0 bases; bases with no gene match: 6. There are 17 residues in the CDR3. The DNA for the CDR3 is TGCGCCAGCAGCCAAGAAAGGACTAGCGGGAGTCTATACGAGCAGTACTTC. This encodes CASSQERTSGSLYEQYF.

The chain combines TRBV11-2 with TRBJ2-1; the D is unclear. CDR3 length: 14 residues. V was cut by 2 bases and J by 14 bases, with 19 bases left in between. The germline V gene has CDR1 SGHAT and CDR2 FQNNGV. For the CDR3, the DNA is TGTGCCAGCAGCTTATACCGGCTAATTAGTGAAGAGTTCTTC. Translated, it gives CASSLYRLISEEFF.